Given below is one TCR beta chain in context. Stated time point: after preoperative PTX-NDP chemotherapy. TCRdb called the PCR reads again in MiXCR, with one record for every CDR3 protein. The table records about 18,000 distinct CDR3 sequences, just over 45% of them present only once. This entry comes from a study of esophageal squamous cell carcinoma under preoperative chemotherapy. CDR3 length equals 15 residues. The germline V gene encodes CDR1 SGHTS and CDR2 YDEGEE. Trimming cost V 0 bases and J 3 bases, with 12 bases left between them. This material was obtained from a patient given preoperative chemotherapy. The chain employs TRBV5-8 and TRBJ1-1; perhaps TRBD1 as D (5 bases). This clonotype was obtained from a human donor with esophageal squamous cell carcinoma. The donor label of this sample is uncertain. CDR3 in amino acids: CASSLVEGPDTEAFF. DNA for the CDR3: TGTGCCAGCAGCTTGGTCGAGGGACCTGACACTGAAGCTTTCTTT. Drawing the rest from reference TRBV5-8 and TRBJ1-1, the complete variable domain is EAGVTQSPTHLIKTRGQQATLRCSPISGHTSVYWYQQALGLGLQFLLWYDEGEERNRGNFPPRFSGRQFPNYSSELNVNALELEDSALYLCASSLVEGPDTEAFFGQGTRLTVV.